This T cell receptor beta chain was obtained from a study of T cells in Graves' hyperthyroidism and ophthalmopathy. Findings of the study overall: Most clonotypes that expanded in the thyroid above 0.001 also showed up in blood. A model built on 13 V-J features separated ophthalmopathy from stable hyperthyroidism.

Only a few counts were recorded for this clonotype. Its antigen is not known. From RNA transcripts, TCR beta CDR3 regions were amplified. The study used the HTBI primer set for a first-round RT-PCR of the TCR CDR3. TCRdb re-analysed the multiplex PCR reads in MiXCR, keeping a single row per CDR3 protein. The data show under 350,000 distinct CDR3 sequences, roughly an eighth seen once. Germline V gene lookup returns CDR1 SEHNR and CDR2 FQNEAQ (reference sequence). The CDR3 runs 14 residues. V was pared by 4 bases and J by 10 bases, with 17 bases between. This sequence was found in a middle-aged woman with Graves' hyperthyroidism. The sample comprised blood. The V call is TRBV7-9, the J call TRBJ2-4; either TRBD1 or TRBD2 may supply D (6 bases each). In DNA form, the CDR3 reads TGTGCCAGCAGCTCCAAGAGGGGGGTGGAGATTCAGTACTTC. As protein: CASSSKRGVEIQYF.